The 23 T cell receptor beta chains listed next were all sequenced from one sample in a study of identifying expanded T cells in peripheral blood. This table comes from immunoSEQ multiplex PCR, and its TCRdb copy is limited to in-frame clones, with some not included. The sample records nearly 60,000 clones, more than 70% being singletons. The material sequenced was blood. The receptors here all came from a person aged 18 to 69 in good health.

The J gene is TRBJ2-3, the V gene TRBV5-6; the D gene could be TRBD1 or TRBD2 (5 bases each). Trimming pared 6 bases from V and 6 bases from J, leaving 17 bases between. CDR3 length: 14 residues. CDR1 is SGHDT, CDR2 YYEEEE, per germline. CDR3 coding DNA: TGTGCCAGCATCTTCCGGGGTAAGGGGGATACGCAGTATTTT. It codes for CASIFRGKGDTQYF. Using reference TRBV5-6 and TRBJ2-3 for the parts outside the CDR3, the full variable domain is DAGVTQSPTHLIKTRGQQVTLRCSPKSGHDTVSWYQQALGQGPQFIFQYYEEEERQRGNFPDRFSGHQFPNYSSELNVNALLLGDSALYLCASIFRGKGDTQYFGPGTRLTVL.

The gene calls are TRBV5-4 and TRBJ2-5, with D tentatively TRBD2 (5 bases). Germline V gives CDR1 SGHNT, CDR2 YYREEE (reference sequence). The CDR3 totals 15 residues. With 1 base removed from V and 5 bases from J, the gap between germline ends came to 15 bases. Here the CDR3 reads CASSLRRLGGETQYF. DNA of the CDR3: TGTGCCAGCAGCTTGCGTAGGCTCGGCGGGGAGACCCAGTACTTC.

This sequence joins TRBV11-2 and TRBJ2-1; 7 bases are shared with TRBD2. This CDR3 is built from 13 residues. Germline V gene sequence: CDR1 SGHAT, CDR2 FQNNGV. Trimming at V came to 5 bases and at J to 7 bases, leaving 5 bases not matched to a gene. CDR3 amino acids: CASSPGLGNEQFF. Here the CDR3 DNA reads TGTGCCAGCAGCCCCGGACTAGGGAATGAGCAGTTCTTC.

As for this clone: This is likely an artifact of a read error, given a far larger clone one base away. The V and J genes are TRBV5-4 and TRBJ2-7; perhaps D is TRBD1 or TRBD2 (5 bases each). The CDR3 covers 16 residues. The V end lost 0 bases, the J end lost 3 bases, and 16 bases lay between the germline ends. Germline V gene data show CDR1 as SGHNT and CDR2 as YYREEE (reference sequence). The CDR3 DNA reads as TGTGCCAGCAGCTTGGGGGACCGGGGCCGGATCTACGAGCAGTACTTC. The encoded protein is CASSLGDRGRIYEQYF. The whole variable domain, filled in from reference TRBV5-4 and TRBJ2-7, reads ETGVTQSPTHLIKTRGQQVTLRCSSQSGHNTVSWYQQALGQGPQFIFQYYREEENGRGNFPPRFSGLQFPNYSSELNVNALELDDSALYLCASSLGDRGRIYEQYFGPGTRLTVT.

The V and J genes are TRBV9 and TRBJ1-2; D remains ambiguous. Per the germline V gene, CDR1 is SGDLS and CDR2 is YYNGEE. The CDR3 runs 12 residues. V was cut by 0 bases and J by 9 bases, with 9 bases left in between. CDR3 nucleotide sequence: TGTGCCAGCAGCGTAGGGGGTAGCAGCTACACCTTC. Its protein product is CASSVGGSSYTF.

This clone was recorded only once. This chain joins TRBV11-2 and TRBJ1-1; 10 nucleotides match TRBD1. V was clipped by 5 bases and J by 4 bases; unmatched bases: 7. Germline lookup yields CDR1 SGHAT and CDR2 FQNNGV. CDR3 length equals 15 residues. In nucleotides, the CDR3 is TGTGCCAGCAGCATCCGACAGGGGGCGGCCACTGAAGCTTTCTTT. This encodes CASSIRQGAATEAFF.

The chain carries TRBV7-2 and TRBJ2-3; tentative D call: TRBD1 (6 bases). CDR1 and CDR2 (germline): SGHTA, FQGNSA. Trimming cost V 7 bases and J 0 bases, with 11 bases left between them. The CDR3 spans 14 residues. The CDR3 sequence: CASIPTGSTDTQYF. DNA of the CDR3: TGTGCCAGCATCCCAACAGGGAGCACAGATACGCAGTATTTT.

V usage is TRBV9 and J usage is TRBJ2-2; tentative D call: TRBD2 (5 bases). The length of the CDR3 is 14 residues. The ends were cut back, 5 bases at V and 4 bases at J, with 12 bases in the middle. Germline V CDR1 and CDR2: SGDLS, YYNGEE. The CDR3 DNA reads as TGTGCCAGCAGGAGGGAGAAGGGCACCGGGGAGCTGTTTTTT. It specifies CASRREKGTGELFF.

The chain uses TRBV5-1 and TRBJ2-7, with D maybe TRBD2 (7 bases). Trimming took off 4 bases at V and 4 bases at J, with 15 bases between the two ends. The CDR3 is 14 residues long. Germline CDR1 reads SGHRS; CDR2 reads YFSETQ. The CDR3 DNA sequence: TGCGCCAGCAGCCCCGGGGGGCTAGAATACGAGCAGTACTTC. This codes for CASSPGGLEYEQYF.

Note on this clone: The conserved closing phenylalanine or tryptophan is absent in this CDR3, likely reflecting a read error. It is unclear where the CDR3 begins or ends on the DNA, so no DNA is shown, and the CDR3 is as TCRdb lists it. The chain carries TRBV4-2 and TRBJ2-4. The germline V gene encodes CDR1 LGHNA and CDR2 YNFKEQ. The CDR3 extends over 8 residues, inclusive of both ends. The CDR3 loop reads CASSQPGR.

The CDR3 region has the DNA TGTGCCAGTAGCCCGGCAGGGGGGAACACCGGGGAGCTGTTTTTT. Protein sequence: CASSPAGGNTGELFF. V is TRBV19 and J is TRBJ2-2; TRBD1 aligns across 7 bases. There are 15 residues in the CDR3. V lost 6 bases to trimming and J lost 1 base; unmatched junction nucleotides: 5. Looked up from germline, CDR1 is LNHDA and CDR2 is SQIVND (reference sequence).

This chain uses TRBV6-1 with TRBJ2-2; possibly TRBD1 for D (5 bases). The germline V gene has CDR1 MNHNS and CDR2 SASEGT. The germline V and J ends were trimmed by 3 bases and 2 bases, with 10 bases remaining between them. CDR3 length: 15 amino acids. This CDR3 is CASSEMTANTGELFF. CDR3 DNA sequence: TGTGCCAGCAGTGAGATGACAGCTAACACCGGGGAGCTGTTTTTT.

V and J are TRBV7-3 and TRBJ2-5, with D perhaps assigned TRBD1 or TRBD2 (5 bases each). The CDR3 loop spans 15 amino acids. Germline assignment: CDR1 SGHTA and CDR2 FQGTGA. Deletions cut 5 bases from V and 1 base from J, with 14 bases between. The CDR3, as DNA: TGTGCCAGCAGCCCCCTGGGGGTAGTCCAAGAGACCCAGTACTTC. This encodes CASSPLGVVQETQYF. The full variable domain, in which reference TRBV7-3 and TRBJ2-5 provide the parts outside the CDR3, is GAGVSQTPSNKVTEKGKYVELRCDPISGHTALYWYRQSLGQGPEFLIYFQGTGAADDSGLPNDRFFAVRPEGSVSTLKIQRTERGDSAVYLCASSPLGVVQETQYFGPGTRLLVL.

This chain links TRBV7-2 with TRBJ2-7, with D possibly TRBD1 on 6 matching bases. V was cut by 0 bases and J by 8 bases, with 11 bases left in between. Germline CDR1 SGHTA, CDR2 FQGNSA. This CDR3 contains 13 residues. The chain's CDR3 is CASSLAFRDKQYF. In nucleotides, the CDR3 is TGTGCCAGCAGCTTAGCGTTCAGGGACAAGCAGTACTTC.

The chain couples TRBV7-2 to TRBJ2-7; 12 nucleotides match TRBD1. The CDR3 loop spans 16 amino acids. V trimming: 2 bases; J trimming: 7 bases; junction bases outside the gene matches: 9. Germline assignment: CDR1 SGHTA and CDR2 FQGNSA. This chain's CDR3 is CASSLIRGQGASEQYF. In nucleotides, the CDR3 is TGTGCCAGCAGCTTAATTCGGGGACAGGGGGCGTCTGAGCAGTACTTC.

The V call is TRBV28, the J call TRBJ1-2, with 7 bases fitting TRBD1. This CDR3 spans 18 amino acids. CDR1 is MDHEN, CDR2 SYDVKM, per germline. Trimming took 7 bases from V and 0 from J; bases not matched to a gene: 17. The CDR3 DNA is TGTGCCAGCAAGCGGGAGGGGGCAAGGGGAAAAGCTAACTATGGCTACACCTTC. It translates to CASKREGARGKANYGYTF.

This sequence joins TRBV2 and TRBJ1-2, with D uncertain. Germline CDR1 is SNHLY and CDR2 is FYNNEI. The CDR3 is 14 residues long. V shed 8 bases and J shed 4 bases, with 17 bases lying between them. The CDR3 nucleotides are TGTGCCAGCCGCCCTAGGGTGCAGACCTATGGCTACACCTTC. Translating it yields CASRPRVQTYGYTF. Full variable domain (remainder filled in from reference TRBV2 and TRBJ1-2): EPEVTQTPSHQVTQMGQEVILRCVPISNHLYFYWYRQILGQKVEFLVSFYNNEISEKSEIFDDQFSVERPDGSNFTLKIRSTKLEDSAMYFCASRPRVQTYGYTFGSGTRLTVV.

The J gene is TRBJ2-1, the V gene TRBV6-5; 8 bases agree with TRBD2. V was pared by 8 bases and J by 2 bases, with 5 bases of the junction left unmatched. The CDR3 covers 14 residues. Germline V gives CDR1 MNHEY, CDR2 SVGAGI. The CDR3 here is CASRRGGAYNEQFF. The CDR3 region has the DNA TGTGCCAGCCGACGGGGGGGTGCCTACAATGAGCAGTTCTTC.

This rearrangement joins TRBV28 to TRBJ2-1; TRBD1 aligns across 9 bases. Germline trimming cut 6 bases from V and 6 bases from J; bases unmatched to any gene: 9. Per germline, CDR1 MDHEN and CDR2 SYDVKM. The CDR3 loop spans 15 amino acids. The CDR3 protein is CASSTPGQGTNEQFF. In nucleotides, the CDR3 is TGTGCCAGCAGCACACCGGGACAGGGAACCAATGAGCAGTTCTTC.

This chain links TRBV11-1 with TRBJ1-1; 8 bases agree with TRBD1. Germline V CDR1 and CDR2: SGHAT, FQDESV (reference sequence). J was trimmed by 4 bases and V by 5 bases; bases with no gene match: 12. There are 16 residues in the CDR3. CDR3 loop: CASSLTESTGGTEAFF. The DNA of the CDR3 is TGTGCCAGCAGCCTGACCGAAAGTACAGGGGGCACTGAAGCTTTCTTT.

This rearrangement joins TRBV6-4 to TRBJ1-5, with 8 bases fitting TRBD1. Germline CDR1 reads MRHNA; CDR2 reads SNTAGT. The junction had 6 bases not matched to a gene; V was cut back by 4 bases and J by 7 bases. The CDR3 runs to 14 residues. CDR3 protein: CASSANTGGQPQHF. The CDR3 DNA is TGTGCCAGCAGTGCCAACACAGGGGGGCAGCCCCAGCATTTT.

This sequence joins TRBV5-3 and TRBJ2-2; D gene ambiguous. TRBV5-3 carries the ORF label, with uncertain function. The V end lost 10 bases, the J end lost 6 bases, and 7 bases lay between the germline ends. This CDR3 is 10 amino acids long. DNA for the CDR3: TGTGCCCCCTACGCCGGGGAGCTGTTTTTT. This sequence encodes CAPYAGELFF.

The chain employs TRBV27 and TRBJ2-1; TRBD2 is a possible D gene (5 bases). This CDR3 has 16 amino acids. The V end lost 5 bases, the J end lost 3 bases, and 17 bases lay between the germline ends. Germline V gene sequence: CDR1 MNHEY, CDR2 SMNVEV (reference sequence). This CDR3 reads CASSPLSDYVYNEQFF. The CDR3 DNA is TGTGCCAGCAGTCCCCTCTCCGACTACGTCTACAATGAGCAGTTCTTC.